The next 32 T cell receptor beta chains were all read from a single sample in a study of T cell responses to AZD1222 COVID-19 vaccine. Only in-frame clones appear in the TCRdb table, and some are missing; sequencing was by immunoSEQ multiplex PCR. The table includes approximately 140,000 clones, more than 80% detected once. The sample consisted of peripheral blood, taken on day 0 of AZD1222 vaccination. All receptors derive from an adult in good health.

This sequence joins TRBV7-9 and TRBJ2-1, with D possibly being TRBD2 (5 bases). Germline values: CDR1 SEHNR, CDR2 FQNEAQ (reference sequence). CDR3 size: 12 residues. V was trimmed by 2 bases and J by 8 bases, leaving 7 bases between them. The CDR3 loop reads CASSLNGDEQFF. The CDR3 nucleotides read TGTGCCAGCAGCTTAAACGGGGATGAGCAGTTCTTC.

The J gene is TRBJ2-7, the V gene TRBV5-1, with 9 bases fitting TRBD1. Per germline, CDR1 SGHRS and CDR2 YFSETQ. J was trimmed by 3 bases and V by 5 bases; bases with no gene match: 6. The length of the CDR3 is 14 residues. In DNA form, the CDR3 reads TGCGCCAGCAGGAAGGGGACAGGGAGCTACGAGCAGTACTTC. Protein sequence: CASRKGTGSYEQYF.

This clone was counted between two and nine times. V usage is TRBV28 and J usage is TRBJ2-2; D is ambiguous. The germline V gene encodes CDR1 MDHEN and CDR2 SYDVKM. The CDR3 loop spans 17 amino acids. The V and J ends lost 8 bases and 1 base respectively, with 20 bases between them. The CDR3 DNA reads TGTGCCAGCCTCTCCCAGGCCGTGGCGCTGAACACCGGGGAGCTGTTTTTT. It translates to CASLSQAVALNTGELFF.

The J gene is TRBJ1-1, the V gene TRBV2, with no clear D. The CDR3 runs 12 residues. V was pared by 8 bases and J by 3 bases, with 10 bases between. Germline V gene sequence: CDR1 SNHLY, CDR2 FYNNEI. CDR3 in amino acids: CASRKEYTEAFF. The CDR3 DNA is TGTGCCAGCCGAAAGGAGTACACTGAAGCTTTCTTT. Variable domain in full (rest from reference TRBV2 and TRBJ1-1): EPEVTQTPSHQVTQMGQEVILRCVPISNHLYFYWYRQILGQKVEFLVSFYNNEISEKSEIFDDQFSVERPDGSNFTLKIRSTKLEDSAMYFCASRKEYTEAFFGQGTRLTVV.

The chain has TRBV29-1 and TRBJ1-2; D might be TRBD1 (6 bases). Germline CDR1 SQVTM, CDR2 ANQGSEA. Trimming removed 7 bases from V and 8 bases from J, with 14 bases in between. The CDR3 runs to 11 residues. The CDR3 sequence is CSAGDTQGYTF. Here the CDR3 DNA reads TGCAGCGCCGGGGACACTCAGGGCTACACCTTC.

The chain recombines TRBV7-9 with TRBJ2-7, with TRBD2 identical over 11 bases. The germline V gene has CDR1 SEHNR and CDR2 FQNEAQ (reference sequence). CDR3 length: 16 amino acids. V lost 5 bases, J lost 0 bases, and 6 bases stayed unmatched. Written as DNA, the CDR3 is TGTGCCAGCAGCATATCTAGCGGGAGGTCCTCCTACGAGCAGTACTTC. Residues: CASSISSGRSSYEQYF.

This clone was counted only a few times. The V call is TRBV7-2, the J call TRBJ2-7; 7 nucleotides line up with TRBD2. From germline, CDR1 is SGHTA and CDR2 FQGNSA. This CDR3 is built from 14 residues. Trimming removed 5 bases from V and 7 bases from J; junction bases left unmatched: 11. DNA for the CDR3: TGTGCCAGCAGCCTTTACCTGGGGAGGGATGAGCAGTACTTC. As protein: CASSLYLGRDEQYF.

The chain uses TRBV2 and TRBJ2-2, with unresolved D. Trimming left V 7 bases short and J 3 bases short, with 6 bases between. The germline V gene has CDR1 SNHLY and CDR2 FYNNEI. The CDR3 covers 12 residues. CDR3 in DNA: TGTGCCAGCACTCAGGACACCGGGGAGCTGTTTTTT. Its translation: CASTQDTGELFF.

This clone was seen a handful of times. The gene calls are TRBV6-5 and TRBJ2-1; unclear D gene. CDR1 is MNHEY and CDR2 is SVGAGI in the germline V gene. This CDR3 is built from 13 residues. Trimming shortened V by 0 bases and J by 7 bases, and 7 bases separated the two germline ends. The CDR3 nucleotides read TGTGCCAGCAGTTACTCGACGGTTAATGAGCAGTTCTTC. This translates into CASSYSTVNEQFF.

This chain joins TRBV27 and TRBJ1-2; possible D gene TRBD1, 6 bases. The CDR3 loop spans 14 amino acids. Per the germline V gene, CDR1 is MNHEY and CDR2 is SMNVEV (reference sequence). Trimming took off 6 bases at V and 5 bases at J, with 16 bases between the two ends. In DNA form, the CDR3 reads TGTGCCAGCAGCCCACACAGGGTCCTTTATGGCTACACCTTC. Its translation: CASSPHRVLYGYTF.

The rearrangement links TRBV2 to TRBJ2-5; the D gene is possibly TRBD2 (5 bases). This CDR3 contains 13 residues. Germline CDR1 and CDR2: SNHLY and FYNNEI. V lost 4 bases and J 4 bases, leaving 10 bases between the germline ends. The CDR3 bases are TGTGCCAGCAGTGGTGGAGGTACAGAGACCCAGTACTTC. Protein product: CASSGGGTETQYF.

This chain links TRBV4-1 with TRBJ1-6; unclear D gene. The CDR3 is 17 residues long. V lost 4 bases to trimming and J lost 5 bases, with 18 bases between them. Germline V gene lookup returns CDR1 MGHRA and CDR2 YSYEKL. CDR3 coding DNA: TGCGCCAGCAGCCCATCGACCCCCTCTGGCCATAATTCACCCCTCCACTTT. Translated: CASSPSTPSGHNSPLHF.

The rearrangement joins TRBV11-2 to TRBJ1-1; the match to TRBD1 covers 12 bases. The junction had 12 bases not matched to a gene; V was cut back by 5 bases and J by 5 bases. Germline V lookup: CDR1 SGHAT, CDR2 FQNNGV. This CDR3 has 17 residues. The CDR3 protein is CASSAGTGGHGKTEAFF. The CDR3 DNA reads as TGTGCCAGCAGCGCCGGGACAGGGGGCCATGGGAAGACTGAAGCTTTCTTT.

The V gene is TRBV7-9, the J gene TRBJ2-7, with TRBD2 matching over 7 bases. Trimming removed 5 bases from V and 3 bases from J; junction bases left unmatched: 4. Germline CDR1 reads SEHNR; CDR2 reads FQNEAQ (reference sequence). The CDR3 sequence is 13 residues long. CDR3 residues: CASSGGLDYEQYF. The CDR3 bases are TGTGCCAGCAGCGGAGGACTAGACTACGAGCAGTACTTC.

The rearrangement joins TRBV18 to TRBJ1-1, with D uncertain. V lost 1 base and J lost 1, with 7 bases in between. The germline V gene encodes CDR1 KGHSH and CDR2 LQKENI. CDR3 length equals 14 residues. The CDR3 sequence is CASSPRSANTEAFF. CDR3 nucleotide sequence: TGTGCCAGCTCACCACGTTCCGCGAACACTGAAGCTTTCTTT.

The chain recombines TRBV4-3 with TRBJ1-1, with unresolved D. The V end was cut by 2 bases, the J end by 5 bases, with 15 bases between. Germline CDR1 is LGHNA and CDR2 is YSLEER. This CDR3 has 15 residues. CDR3 sequence: CASSQRLAGGTEAFF. In DNA form, the CDR3 reads TGCGCCAGCAGCCAACGACTTGCGGGTGGAACTGAAGCTTTCTTT.

This clone was recorded only once. The genes are TRBV7-8 and TRBJ1-1, with 11 bases aligning to TRBD1. Looked up from germline, CDR1 is SGHVS and CDR2 is FQNEAQ. J lost 3 bases, V lost 5 bases, and 17 bases had no gene match. The CDR3 contains 19 residues. CDR3 in amino acids: CASSNRLSRTGGKDTEAFF. Written as DNA, the CDR3 is TGTGCCAGCAGCAACCGATTGTCCAGGACAGGGGGCAAGGACACTGAAGCTTTCTTT.

For this clone: Compared with germline, one end of the junction differs, possibly owing to a read error. The chain couples TRBV7-7 to TRBJ2-2, with D unresolved. This CDR3 is built from 13 residues. In germline, CDR1 is SSHAT, CDR2 FNYEAQ (reference sequence). CDR3 region: CASSANRPGELFF. The DNA of the CDR3 is TGTGCTAGCAGCGCTAACCGACCCGGGGAGCTGTTTTTT.

This clone was seen once. CDR3 sequence: CASSLARVGHTEAFF. For the CDR3, the DNA is TGTGCCAGCAGCTTAGCGCGGGTAGGGCACACTGAAGCTTTCTTT. The chain recombines TRBV7-9 with TRBJ1-1, with unresolved D. This CDR3 region has 15 residues. Germline V gives CDR1 SEHNR, CDR2 FQNEAQ (reference sequence). V shed 0 bases and J shed 3 bases, with 11 bases lying between them.

This rearrangement joins TRBV11-2 to TRBJ1-3; 12 bases map to TRBD1. Germline lookup yields CDR1 SGHAT and CDR2 FQNNGV. The CDR3 covers 18 residues. The trim removed 4 bases at V and 0 bases at J, leaving 7 bases unmatched. CDR3 nucleotide sequence: TGTGCCAGCAGCTCGCCGGGACAGGGGGCCTCCTCTGGAAACACCATATATTTT. Protein sequence: CASSSPGQGASSGNTIYF.

The chain links TRBV27 to TRBJ2-5; tentatively, D is TRBD1 (5 bases). CDR1 is MNHEY, CDR2 SMNVEV, per germline (reference sequence). The CDR3 totals 19 residues. V was cut by 4 bases and J by 5 bases, with 29 bases left in between. CDR3 DNA: TGTGCCAGCAGTTCCCAATATACAGGCCCCCGGGCGGTTTGGGAGACCCAGTACTTC. Its protein is CASSSQYTGPRAVWETQYF.

The J gene is TRBJ2-3, the V gene TRBV4-1; 8 bases align to TRBD1. Unmatched junction bases numbered 6, after V lost 0 bases and J lost 4 bases. This CDR3 is 16 amino acids long. The germline V gene has CDR1 MGHRA and CDR2 YSYEKL. CDR3 sequence: CASSQESRGRSDTQYF. The DNA of the CDR3 is TGCGCCAGCAGCCAAGAGAGCAGGGGGCGGTCAGATACGCAGTATTTT.

This chain uses TRBV7-9 with TRBJ2-1; the D gene is possibly TRBD1 (6 bases). The germline V gene encodes CDR1 SEHNR and CDR2 FQNEAQ (reference sequence). Trimming left V 5 bases short and J 0 bases short, with 11 bases between. There are 15 residues in the CDR3. In DNA form, the CDR3 reads TGTGCCAGCAGCGTTACAGGGAGCTCCTACAATGAGCAGTTCTTC. Protein: CASSVTGSSYNEQFF.

The gene calls are TRBV28 and TRBJ1-4; D is unclear. Trimming took off 3 bases at V and 7 bases at J, with 9 bases between the two ends. This CDR3 spans 13 amino acids. The germline V gene encodes CDR1 MDHEN and CDR2 SYDVKM. As DNA, the CDR3 is TGTGCCAGCAGTTTGCCCGGGTTTGAAAAACTGTTTTTT. Protein sequence: CASSLPGFEKLFF.

The chain has TRBV9 and TRBJ2-3; D unclear. With 1 base removed from V and 4 bases from J, the gap between germline ends came to 10 bases. The CDR3 has 14 residues. Germline V lookup: CDR1 SGDLS, CDR2 YYNGEE. CDR3 loop: CASSVYAPSDTQYF. CDR3 nucleotide sequence: TGTGCCAGCAGCGTATATGCCCCGTCAGATACGCAGTATTTT. The complete variable domain, with remaining parts taken from reference TRBV9 and TRBJ2-3, reads DSGVTQTPKHLITATGQRVTLRCSPRSGDLSVYWYQQSLDQGLQFLIQYYNGEERAKGNILERFSAQQFPDLHSELNLSSLELGDSALYFCASSVYAPSDTQYFGPGTRLTVL.

The CDR3, as DNA: TGCGCCAGCAGCGGACCCGGACAGGGCGTAAACACTGAAGCTTTCTTT. It specifies CASSGPGQGVNTEAFF. The chain recombines TRBV5-1 with TRBJ1-1; 8 nucleotides match TRBD1. Germline trimming cut 4 bases from V and 2 bases from J; bases unmatched to any gene: 10. CDR3 length equals 16 residues. The germline CDR1 and CDR2 sequences are SGHRS and YFSETQ.

The J gene is TRBJ2-5, the V gene TRBV19; D possibly matches TRBD1 or TRBD2 (5 bases each). Trimming stripped 4 bases from V and 5 bases from J, with 11 bases between. CDR1 is LNHDA, CDR2 SQIVND, per germline (reference sequence). This CDR3 spans 13 amino acids. CDR3 nucleotides: TGTGCCAGTAGTAGGACAAGAGGGGAGACCCAGTACTTC. Translated, it gives CASSRTRGETQYF.

This chain joins TRBV7-9 and TRBJ1-5; 9 nucleotides match TRBD1. The CDR3 has 14 amino acids. The V segment lost 5 bases and the J segment 4 bases; nucleotides outside the gene matches: 3. Germline values: CDR1 SEHNR, CDR2 FQNEAQ (reference sequence). The CDR3 nucleotides read TGTGCCAGCAGCGTGGGACAGGGAAATCAGCCCCAGCATTTT. Encoded protein: CASSVGQGNQPQHF.

The genes are TRBV5-1 and TRBJ1-2; 12 bases agree with TRBD1. Germline V lookup: CDR1 SGHRS, CDR2 YFSETQ. This CDR3 has 17 amino acids. V trimming: 5 bases; J trimming: 3 bases; junction bases outside the gene matches: 11. The DNA of the CDR3 is TGCGCCAGCAGTCCAACCACCGGGACAGGGGGCTACTATGGCTACACCTTC. Protein: CASSPTTGTGGYYGYTF.

This chain uses TRBV5-6 with TRBJ1-5; D unresolved. Germline V gives CDR1 SGHDT, CDR2 YYEEEE. The V end lost 3 bases, the J end lost 6 bases, and 10 bases lay between the germline ends. This CDR3 has 13 amino acids. The CDR3 spells CASSSGWAQPQHF. The CDR3 coding sequence is TGTGCCAGCAGCTCCGGATGGGCTCAGCCCCAGCATTTT. The full variable domain, completed using reference TRBV5-6 and TRBJ1-5, is DAGVTQSPTHLIKTRGQQVTLRCSPKSGHDTVSWYQQALGQGPQFIFQYYEEEERQRGNFPDRFSGHQFPNYSSELNVNALLLGDSALYLCASSSGWAQPQHFGDGTRLSIL.

The gene calls are TRBV6-5 and TRBJ1-6; D is unresolved. Germline V gene data show CDR1 as MNHEY and CDR2 as SVGAGI. V shed 6 bases and J shed 7 bases, with 13 bases lying between them. The CDR3 sequence is 14 residues long. The CDR3 DNA is TGTGCCAGCAGCTCGCGAGGAAGAAATTCACCCCTCCACTTT. Translating it yields CASSSRGRNSPLHF.

This sequence joins TRBV19 and TRBJ2-7; 10 bases match TRBD1. The CDR3 is made up of 14 amino acids. The germline CDR1 and CDR2 sequences are LNHDA and SQIVND (reference sequence). V lost 6 bases, J lost 4 bases, and 6 bases stayed unmatched. The CDR3 loop reads CASSSGQGIYEQYF. CDR3 DNA: TGTGCCAGTAGCTCGGGACAGGGGATTTACGAGCAGTACTTC.